This T cell receptor beta chain was profiled in a study of T cells after yellow fever vaccination. Study in general: The fractions with low cell numbers were processed using SMART-Seq v4 Ultra Low Input.

One entry per CDR3 protein, called by TCRdb with MiXCR from the 5' RACE reads. The sample shows about 68,000 distinct CDR3 sequences, approximately 7% of them seen only once. About this clonotype itself: Its antigen is not identified.

Study conclusions and caveats: The secondary response was weaker but peaked faster, day 5 versus 15. A large majority of primary-vaccination clones showed up again after the booster (approximately 96% CD4, 75% to 90% CD8). The appearance of a small share of clonotypes in both CD4 and CD8 compartments was observed.

This clonotype originated in a man between 18 and 29 years old who received the YFV17D yellow fever vaccine. The material was CD8+ T cells sorted from PBMCs, obtained 35 to 50 days after the first yellow fever vaccination.

CDR3 nucleotides: TGTGCCATCTGTCTAGAGGGATCCTACAATGAGCAGTTCTTC. It specifies CAICLEGSYNEQFF. The rearrangement links TRBV2 to TRBJ2-1; weak D call: TRBD2 (5 bases). The length of the CDR3 is 14 residues. Germline CDR1 SNHLY, CDR2 FYNNEI. The germline V and J ends were trimmed by 10 bases and 1 base, with 14 bases remaining between them.